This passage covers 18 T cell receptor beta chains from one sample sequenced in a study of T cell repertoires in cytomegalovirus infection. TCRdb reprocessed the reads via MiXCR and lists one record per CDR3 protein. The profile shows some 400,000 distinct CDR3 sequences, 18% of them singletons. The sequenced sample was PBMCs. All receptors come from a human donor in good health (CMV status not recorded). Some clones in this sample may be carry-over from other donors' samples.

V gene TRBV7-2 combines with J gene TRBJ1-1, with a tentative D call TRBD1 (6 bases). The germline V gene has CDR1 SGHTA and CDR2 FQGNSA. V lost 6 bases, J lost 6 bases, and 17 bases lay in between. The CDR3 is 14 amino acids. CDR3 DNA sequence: TGTGCCAGCAGATTACAGGGAGGAGGCTCTGAAGCTTTCTTT. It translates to CASRLQGGGSEAFF.

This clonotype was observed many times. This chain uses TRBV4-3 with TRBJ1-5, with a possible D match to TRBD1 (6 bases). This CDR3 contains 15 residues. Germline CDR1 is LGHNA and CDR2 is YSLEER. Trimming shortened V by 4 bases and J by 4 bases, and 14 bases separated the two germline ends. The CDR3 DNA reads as TGCGCCAGCAGCCGGTCTCGACAGGTGAATCAGCCCCAGCATTTT. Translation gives CASSRSRQVNQPQHF.

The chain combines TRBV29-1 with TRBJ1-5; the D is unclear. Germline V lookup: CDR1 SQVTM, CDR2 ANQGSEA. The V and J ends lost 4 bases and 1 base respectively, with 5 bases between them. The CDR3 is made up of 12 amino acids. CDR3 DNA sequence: TGCAGCGTTGGAGCCAGCAATCAGCCCCAGCATTTT. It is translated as CSVGASNQPQHF.

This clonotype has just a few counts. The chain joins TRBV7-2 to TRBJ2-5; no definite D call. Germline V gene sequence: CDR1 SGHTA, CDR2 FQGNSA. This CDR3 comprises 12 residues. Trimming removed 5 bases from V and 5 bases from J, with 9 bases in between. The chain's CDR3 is CASSIVRETQYF. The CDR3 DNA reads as TGTGCCAGCAGCATCGTGCGGGAGACCCAGTACTTC. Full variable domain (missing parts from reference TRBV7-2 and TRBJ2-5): GAGVSQSPSNKVTEKGKDVELRCDPISGHTALYWYRQSLGQGLEFLIYFQGNSAPDKSGLPSDRFSAERTGGSVSTLTIQRTQQEDSAVYLCASSIVRETQYFGPGTRLLVL.

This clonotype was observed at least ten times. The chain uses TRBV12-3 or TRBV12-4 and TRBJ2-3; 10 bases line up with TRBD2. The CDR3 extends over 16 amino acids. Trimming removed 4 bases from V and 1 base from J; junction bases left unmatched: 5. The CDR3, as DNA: TGTGCCAGCAGTTCCCCTCTAGCGGGAGGCACAGATACGCAGTATTTT. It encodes CASSSPLAGGTDTQYF.

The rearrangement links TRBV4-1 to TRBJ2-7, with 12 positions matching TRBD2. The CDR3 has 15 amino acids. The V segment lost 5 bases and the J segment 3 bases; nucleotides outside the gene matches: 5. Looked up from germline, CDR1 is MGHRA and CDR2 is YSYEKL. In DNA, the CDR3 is TGCGCCAGCAGCGCCCGACTAGCGGGAGTCTACGAGCAGTACTTC. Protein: CASSARLAGVYEQYF.

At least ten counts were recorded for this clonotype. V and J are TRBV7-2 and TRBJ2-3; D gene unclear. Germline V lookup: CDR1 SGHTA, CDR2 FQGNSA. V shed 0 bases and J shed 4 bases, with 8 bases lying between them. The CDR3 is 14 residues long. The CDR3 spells CASSLAGRPDTQYF. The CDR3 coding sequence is TGTGCCAGCAGCTTAGCCGGGCGCCCAGATACGCAGTATTTT.

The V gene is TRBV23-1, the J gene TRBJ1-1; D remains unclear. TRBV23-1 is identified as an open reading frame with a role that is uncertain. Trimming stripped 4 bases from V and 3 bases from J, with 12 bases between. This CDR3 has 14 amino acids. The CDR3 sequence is CASSPPVDDTEAFF. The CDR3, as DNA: TGCGCCAGCAGTCCACCAGTCGACGACACTGAAGCTTTCTTT.

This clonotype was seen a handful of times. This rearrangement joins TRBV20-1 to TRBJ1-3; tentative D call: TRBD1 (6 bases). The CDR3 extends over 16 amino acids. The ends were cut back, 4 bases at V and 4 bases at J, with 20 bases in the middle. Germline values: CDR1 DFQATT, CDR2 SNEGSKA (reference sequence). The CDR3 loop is CSATFRGGAGGNTIYF. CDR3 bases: TGCAGTGCTACCTTTCGCGGGGGGGCAGGGGGAAACACCATATATTTT.

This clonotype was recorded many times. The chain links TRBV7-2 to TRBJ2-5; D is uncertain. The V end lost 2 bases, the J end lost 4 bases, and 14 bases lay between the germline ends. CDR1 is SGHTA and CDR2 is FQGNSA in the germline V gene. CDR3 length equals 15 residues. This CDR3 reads CASSLMAHHLETQYF. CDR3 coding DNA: TGTGCCAGCAGCTTAATGGCTCATCATCTAGAGACCCAGTACTTC.

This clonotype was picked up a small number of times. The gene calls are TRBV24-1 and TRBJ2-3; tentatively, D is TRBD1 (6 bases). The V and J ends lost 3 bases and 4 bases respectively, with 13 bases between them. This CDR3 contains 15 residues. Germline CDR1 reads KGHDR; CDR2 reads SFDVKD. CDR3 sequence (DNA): TGTGCCACCAGTGATCAAGGACAGCTGTCAGATACGCAGTATTTT. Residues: CATSDQGQLSDTQYF.

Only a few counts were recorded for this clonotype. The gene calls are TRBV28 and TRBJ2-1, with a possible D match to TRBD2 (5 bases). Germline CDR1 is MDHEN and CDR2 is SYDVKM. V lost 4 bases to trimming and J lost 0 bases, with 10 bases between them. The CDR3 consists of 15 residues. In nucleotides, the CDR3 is TGTGCCAGCAGTTCCCCGGGGTCCTCCTACAATGAGCAGTTCTTC. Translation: CASSSPGSSYNEQFF.

The CDR3 spells CASSQGGLAGPSSYEQYF. DNA for the CDR3: TGCGCCAGCAGCCAAGGAGGACTAGCGGGGCCCAGCTCCTACGAGCAGTACTTC. The rearrangement uses TRBV4-1 and TRBJ2-7; 12 nucleotides agree with TRBD2. The J segment lost 0 bases and the V segment lost 1 base, leaving 7 bases of the junction unmatched. The CDR3 spans 18 residues. Germline V gene sequence: CDR1 MGHRA, CDR2 YSYEKL.

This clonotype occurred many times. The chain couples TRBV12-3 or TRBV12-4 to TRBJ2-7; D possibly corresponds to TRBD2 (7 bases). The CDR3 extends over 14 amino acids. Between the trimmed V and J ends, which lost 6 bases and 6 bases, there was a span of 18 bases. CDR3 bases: TGTGCCAGCAGCCTCGGTGGGGGGGCGTCCGAGCAGTACTTC. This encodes CASSLGGGASEQYF.

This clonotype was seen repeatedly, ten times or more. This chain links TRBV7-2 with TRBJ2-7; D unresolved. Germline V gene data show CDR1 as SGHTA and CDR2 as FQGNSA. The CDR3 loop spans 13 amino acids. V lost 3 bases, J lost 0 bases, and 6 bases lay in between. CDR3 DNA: TGTGCCAGCAGCTTGGCGAGCTCCTACGAGCAGTACTTC. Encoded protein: CASSLASSYEQYF.

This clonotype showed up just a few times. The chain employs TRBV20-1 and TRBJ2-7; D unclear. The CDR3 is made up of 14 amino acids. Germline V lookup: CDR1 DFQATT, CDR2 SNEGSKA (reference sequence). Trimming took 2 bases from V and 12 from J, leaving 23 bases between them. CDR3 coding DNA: TGCAGTGCTAGACCTATCGACTCAGATCGGCCGGGGTACTTC. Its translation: CSARPIDSDRPGYF.

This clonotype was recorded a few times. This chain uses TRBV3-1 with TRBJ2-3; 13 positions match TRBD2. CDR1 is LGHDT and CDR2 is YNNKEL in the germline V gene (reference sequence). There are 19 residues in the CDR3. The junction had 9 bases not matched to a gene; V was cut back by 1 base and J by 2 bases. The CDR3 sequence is CASSQGTSGGLYFTDTQYF. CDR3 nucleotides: TGTGCCAGCAGCCAAGGGACTAGCGGGGGCCTATACTTCACAGATACGCAGTATTTT.

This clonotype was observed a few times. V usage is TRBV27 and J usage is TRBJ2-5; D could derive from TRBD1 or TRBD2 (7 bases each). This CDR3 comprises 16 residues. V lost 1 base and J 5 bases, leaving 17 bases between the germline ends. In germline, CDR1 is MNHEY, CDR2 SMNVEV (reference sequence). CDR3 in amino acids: CASSLLWGGTEETQYF. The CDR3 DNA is TGTGCCAGCAGTTTATTGTGGGGGGGGACAGAGGAGACCCAGTACTTC.